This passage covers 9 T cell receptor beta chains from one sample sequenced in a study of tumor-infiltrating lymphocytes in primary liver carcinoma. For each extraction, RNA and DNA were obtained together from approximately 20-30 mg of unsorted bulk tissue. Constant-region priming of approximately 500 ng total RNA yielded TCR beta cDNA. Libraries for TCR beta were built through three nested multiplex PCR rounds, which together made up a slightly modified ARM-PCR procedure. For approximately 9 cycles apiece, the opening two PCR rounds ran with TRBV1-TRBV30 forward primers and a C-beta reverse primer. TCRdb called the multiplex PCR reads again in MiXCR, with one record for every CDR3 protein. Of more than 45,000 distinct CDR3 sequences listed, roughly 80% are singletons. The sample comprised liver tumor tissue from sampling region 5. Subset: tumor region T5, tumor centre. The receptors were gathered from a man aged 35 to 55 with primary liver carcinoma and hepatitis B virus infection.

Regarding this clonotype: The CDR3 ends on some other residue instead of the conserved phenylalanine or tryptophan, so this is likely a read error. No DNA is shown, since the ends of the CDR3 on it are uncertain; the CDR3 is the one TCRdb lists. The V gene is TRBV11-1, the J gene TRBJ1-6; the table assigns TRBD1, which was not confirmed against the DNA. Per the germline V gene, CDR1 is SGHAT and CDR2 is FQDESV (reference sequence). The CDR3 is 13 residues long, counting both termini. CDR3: CASSRTLVSPLRL.

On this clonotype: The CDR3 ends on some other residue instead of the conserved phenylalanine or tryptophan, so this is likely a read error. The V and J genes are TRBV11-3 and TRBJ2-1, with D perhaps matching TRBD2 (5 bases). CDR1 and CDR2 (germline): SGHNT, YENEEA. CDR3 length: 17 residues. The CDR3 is CAGSLREGANSYNEQFL. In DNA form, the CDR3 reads TGTGCCGGCAGCTTACGGGAAGGCGCTAACTCCTACAATGAGCAGTTCCTC.

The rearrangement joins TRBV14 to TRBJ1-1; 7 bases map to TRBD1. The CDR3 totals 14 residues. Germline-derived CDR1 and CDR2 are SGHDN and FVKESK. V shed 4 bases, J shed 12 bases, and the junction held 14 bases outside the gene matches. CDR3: CASSPSDRLDATFF. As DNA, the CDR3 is TGTGCCAGCAGCCCATCGGACAGGTTGGATGCGACTTTCTTT.

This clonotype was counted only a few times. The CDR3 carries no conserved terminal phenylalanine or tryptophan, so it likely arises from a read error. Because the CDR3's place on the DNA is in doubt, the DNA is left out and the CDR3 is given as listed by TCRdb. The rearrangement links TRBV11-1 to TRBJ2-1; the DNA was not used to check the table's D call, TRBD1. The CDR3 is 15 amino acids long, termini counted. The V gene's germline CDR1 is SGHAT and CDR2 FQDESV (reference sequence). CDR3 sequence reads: CASSLQGPLDNEQFL.

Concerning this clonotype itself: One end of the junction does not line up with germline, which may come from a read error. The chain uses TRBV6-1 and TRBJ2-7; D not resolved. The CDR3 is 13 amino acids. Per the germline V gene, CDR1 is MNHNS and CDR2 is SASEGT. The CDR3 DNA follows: TGTGCCAGCTGTGAAACTTACGGCCTCGGGCAGTACTTC. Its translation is CASCETYGLGQYF.

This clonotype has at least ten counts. CDR3 region: CASSFFPGDNSPLHF. CDR3 coding DNA: TGTGCCAGCAGTTTTTTCCCAGGGGATAATTCACCCCTCCACTTT. The chain recombines TRBV28 with TRBJ1-6; D perhaps matches TRBD1 (6 bases). V was trimmed by 3 bases and J by 5 bases, leaving 11 bases between them. CDR3 length: 15 residues. Germline V gives CDR1 MDHEN, CDR2 SYDVKM.

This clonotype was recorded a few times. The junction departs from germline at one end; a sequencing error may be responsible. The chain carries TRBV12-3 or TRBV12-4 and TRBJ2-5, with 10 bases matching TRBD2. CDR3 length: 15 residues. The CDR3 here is CASSPLAGTTLTQYF. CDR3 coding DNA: TGTGCTAGCAGTCCACTAGCGGGGACGACGTTGACCCAGTACTTC.

The CDR3: CTTRLAEETQYF. The CDR3 DNA reads as TGTACCACTCGACTAGCGGAAGAGACCCAGTACTTC. V is TRBV19 and J is TRBJ2-5, with 9 positions matching TRBD2. Germline V CDR1 and CDR2: LNHDA, SQIVND (reference sequence). The CDR3 has 12 residues. Combining the CDR3 with reference TRBV19 and TRBJ2-5 gives the whole variable domain DGGITQSPKYLFRKEGQNVTLSCEQNLNHDAMYWYRQDPGQGLRLIYYSQIVNDFQKGDIAEGYSVSREKKESFPLTVTSAQKNPTAFYLCTTRLAEETQYFGPGTRLLVL.

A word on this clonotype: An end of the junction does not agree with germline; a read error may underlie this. The CDR3 spells CASSQDRRTQPQHF. For the CDR3, the DNA is TGCGCCAGTAGCCAAGATCGGAGGACCCAGCCCCAGCATTTT. This chain links TRBV4-1 with TRBJ1-5, with D uncertain. Germline assignment: CDR1 MGHRA and CDR2 YSYEKL. The CDR3 sequence is 14 residues long.